The clone carrying this T cell receptor beta chain was seen only once. Its specificity is not known. This sample also contains other DNA sequences that code for the same CDR3. The PCR made use of 60 Vbeta and 13 Jbeta primers. Generated by immunoSEQ multiplex PCR, the TCRdb table keeps only in-frame clones and is missing some. The sample yields 140,000 or so clones, roughly four fifths seen once. These data come from a study of cytomegalovirus exposure and HLA in healthy donors. Overall study: There were 90 million to 130 million unique TCR beta sequences, drawn from about 179 million T cells, in an earlier analysis. There were approximately 81 million unique TCRs (from HLA-typed donors) in an early data release.

Study results and limitations: Cytomegalovirus-associated TCR beta chains were listed, numbering 150 to 200. DRB1 had the most TCR associations and HLA-C the fewest, a later analysis found, with rates varying by HLA locus.

The sample was PBMCs. This receptor was identified in a woman in her fifties or sixties in good health and CMV-seropositive.

The CDR3 DNA reads as TGTGCCAGCAGCGAACCATGGGGCGCCGCCTATGGCTACACCTTC. Its protein product is CASSEPWGAAYGYTF. The J gene is TRBJ1-2, the V gene TRBV6-1; TRBD1 is a possible D gene (5 bases). V shed 6 bases and J shed 4 bases, with 18 bases lying between them. The CDR3 loop spans 15 amino acids. Germline-derived CDR1 and CDR2 are MNHNS and SASEGT.